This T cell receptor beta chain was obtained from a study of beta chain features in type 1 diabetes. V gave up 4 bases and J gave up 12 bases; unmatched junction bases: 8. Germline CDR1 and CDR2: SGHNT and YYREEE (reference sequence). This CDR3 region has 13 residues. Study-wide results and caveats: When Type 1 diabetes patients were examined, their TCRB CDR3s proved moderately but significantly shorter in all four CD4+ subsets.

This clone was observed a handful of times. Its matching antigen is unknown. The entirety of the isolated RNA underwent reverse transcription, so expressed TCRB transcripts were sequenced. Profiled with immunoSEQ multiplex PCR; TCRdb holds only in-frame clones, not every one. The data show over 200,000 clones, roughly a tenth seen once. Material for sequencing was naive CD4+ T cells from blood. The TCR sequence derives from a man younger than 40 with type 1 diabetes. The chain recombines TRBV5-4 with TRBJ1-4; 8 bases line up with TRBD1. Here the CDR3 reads CASSHGQGRELFF. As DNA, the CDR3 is TGTGCCAGCAGCCACGGACAGGGACGGGAACTGTTTTTT.